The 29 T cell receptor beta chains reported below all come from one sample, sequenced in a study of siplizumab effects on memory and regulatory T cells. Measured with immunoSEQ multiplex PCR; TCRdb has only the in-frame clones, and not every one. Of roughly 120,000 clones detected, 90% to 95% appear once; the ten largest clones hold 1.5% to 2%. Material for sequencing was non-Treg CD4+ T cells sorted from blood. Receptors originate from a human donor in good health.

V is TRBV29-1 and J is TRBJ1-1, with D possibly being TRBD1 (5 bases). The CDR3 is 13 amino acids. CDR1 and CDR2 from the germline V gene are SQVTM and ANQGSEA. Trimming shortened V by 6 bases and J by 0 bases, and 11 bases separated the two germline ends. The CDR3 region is CSVRQIMNTEAFF. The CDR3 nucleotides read TGCAGCGTCCGACAGATTATGAACACTGAAGCTTTCTTT. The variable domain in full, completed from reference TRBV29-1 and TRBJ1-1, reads SAVISQKPSRDICQRGTSLTIQCQVDSQVTMMFWYRQQPGQSLTLIATANQGSEATYESGFVIDKFPISRPNLTFSTLTVSNMSPEDSSIYLCSVRQIMNTEAFFGQGTRLTVV.

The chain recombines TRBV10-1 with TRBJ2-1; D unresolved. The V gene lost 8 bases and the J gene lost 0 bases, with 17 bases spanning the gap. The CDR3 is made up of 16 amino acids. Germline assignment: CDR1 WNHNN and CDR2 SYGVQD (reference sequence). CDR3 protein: CASLPARTYSYNEQFF. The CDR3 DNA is TGCGCCAGCCTTCCCGCCCGGACCTACTCCTACAATGAGCAGTTCTTC.

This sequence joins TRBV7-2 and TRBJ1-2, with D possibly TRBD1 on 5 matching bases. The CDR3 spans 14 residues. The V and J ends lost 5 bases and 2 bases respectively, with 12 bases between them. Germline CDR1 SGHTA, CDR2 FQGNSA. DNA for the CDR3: TGTGCCAGCAGCCAGGGATTGGGGAACTATGGCTACACCTTC. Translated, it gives CASSQGLGNYGYTF.

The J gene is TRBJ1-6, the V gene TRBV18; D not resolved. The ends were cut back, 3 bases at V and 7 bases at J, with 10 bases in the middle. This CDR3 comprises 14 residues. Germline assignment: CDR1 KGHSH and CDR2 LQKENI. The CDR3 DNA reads TGTGCCAGCTCACCCGGACCGTTAAATTCACCCCTCCACTTT. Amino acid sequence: CASSPGPLNSPLHF.

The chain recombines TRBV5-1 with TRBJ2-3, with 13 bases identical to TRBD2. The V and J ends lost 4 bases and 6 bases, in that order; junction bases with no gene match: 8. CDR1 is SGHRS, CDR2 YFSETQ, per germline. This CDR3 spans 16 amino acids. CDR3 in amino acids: CASSPTGTSGMDTQYF. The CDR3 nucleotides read TGCGCCAGCAGCCCGACCGGGACTAGCGGGATGGATACGCAGTATTTT.

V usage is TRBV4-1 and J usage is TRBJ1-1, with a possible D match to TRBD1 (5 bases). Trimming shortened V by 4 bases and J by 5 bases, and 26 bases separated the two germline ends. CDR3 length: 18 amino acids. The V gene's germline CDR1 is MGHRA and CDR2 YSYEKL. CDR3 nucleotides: TGCGCCAGCAGCCGTCTATCGTGGAGGGGTAGTGGGCAAACTGAAGCTTTCTTT. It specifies CASSRLSWRGSGQTEAFF.

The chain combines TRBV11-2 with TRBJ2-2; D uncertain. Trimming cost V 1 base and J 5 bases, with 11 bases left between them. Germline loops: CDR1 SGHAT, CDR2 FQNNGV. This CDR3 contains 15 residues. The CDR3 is CASSLGASGTGELFF. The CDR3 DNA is TGTGCCAGCAGCTTAGGTGCGAGTGGAACCGGGGAGCTGTTTTTT. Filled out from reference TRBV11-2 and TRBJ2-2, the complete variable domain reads EAGVAQSPRYKIIEKRQSVAFWCNPISGHATLYWYQQILGQGPKLLIQFQNNGVVDDSQLPKDRFSAERLKGVDSTLKIQPAKLEDSAVYLCASSLGASGTGELFFGEGSRLTVL.

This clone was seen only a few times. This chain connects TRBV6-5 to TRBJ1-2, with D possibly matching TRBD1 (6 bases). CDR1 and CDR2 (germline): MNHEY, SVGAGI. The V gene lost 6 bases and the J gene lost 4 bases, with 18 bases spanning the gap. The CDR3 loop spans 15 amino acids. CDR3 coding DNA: TGTGCCAGCAGCTACCGTGGGCAGGGGTTCTATGGCTACACCTTC. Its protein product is CASSYRGQGFYGYTF.

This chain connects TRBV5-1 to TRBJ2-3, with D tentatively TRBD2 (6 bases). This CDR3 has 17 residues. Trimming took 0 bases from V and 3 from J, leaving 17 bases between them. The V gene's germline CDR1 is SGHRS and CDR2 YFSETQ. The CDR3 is CASSLETGGFVTDTQYF. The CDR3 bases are TGCGCCAGCAGCTTGGAAACCGGGGGATTCGTAACAGATACGCAGTATTTT.

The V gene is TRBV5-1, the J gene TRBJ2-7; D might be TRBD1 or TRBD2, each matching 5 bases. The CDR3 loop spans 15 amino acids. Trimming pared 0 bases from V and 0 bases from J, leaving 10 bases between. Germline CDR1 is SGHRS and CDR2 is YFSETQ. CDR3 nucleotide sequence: TGCGCCAGCAGCTTGGCCGGGGCCCTCTCCTACGAGCAGTACTTC. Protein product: CASSLAGALSYEQYF.

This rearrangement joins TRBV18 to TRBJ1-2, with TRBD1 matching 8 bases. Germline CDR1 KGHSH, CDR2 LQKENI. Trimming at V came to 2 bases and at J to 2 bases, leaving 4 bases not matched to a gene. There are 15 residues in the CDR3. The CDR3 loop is CASSPEGQANYGYTF. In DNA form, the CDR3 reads TGTGCCAGCTCACCAGAGGGACAGGCAAACTATGGCTACACCTTC.

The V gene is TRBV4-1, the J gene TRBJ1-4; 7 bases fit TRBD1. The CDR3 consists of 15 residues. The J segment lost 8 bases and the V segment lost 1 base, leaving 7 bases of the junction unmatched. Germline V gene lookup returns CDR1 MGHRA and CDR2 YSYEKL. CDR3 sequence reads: CASSQAGGKWEKLFF. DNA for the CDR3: TGCGCCAGCAGCCAAGCAGGGGGAAAATGGGAAAAACTGTTTTTT.

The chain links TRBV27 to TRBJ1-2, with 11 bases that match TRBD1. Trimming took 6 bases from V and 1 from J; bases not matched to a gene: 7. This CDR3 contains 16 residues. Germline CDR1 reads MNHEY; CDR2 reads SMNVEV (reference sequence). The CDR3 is CASSRYGTGGNYGYTF. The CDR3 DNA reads TGTGCCAGCAGCCGTTACGGGACAGGGGGTAACTATGGCTACACCTTC.

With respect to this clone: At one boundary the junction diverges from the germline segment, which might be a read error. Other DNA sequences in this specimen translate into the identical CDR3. The chain's CDR3 is CASSLGGASSHNEQFF. CDR3 nucleotide sequence: TGTGCCAGCAGCTTGGGCGGGGCTAGCAGCCACAATGAACAGTTCTTC. The V and J genes are TRBV5-4 and TRBJ2-1, with D maybe TRBD2 (6 bases). This CDR3 spans 16 amino acids. Germline assignment: CDR1 SGHNT and CDR2 YYREEE (reference sequence).

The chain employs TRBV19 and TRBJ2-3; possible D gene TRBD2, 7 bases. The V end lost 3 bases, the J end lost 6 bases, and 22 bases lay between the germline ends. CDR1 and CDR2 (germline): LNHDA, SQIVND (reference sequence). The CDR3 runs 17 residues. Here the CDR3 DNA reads TGTGCCAGTAGTATCGGAGGAGGGGGGGCCGCCTGGGATACGCAGTATTTT. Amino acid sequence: CASSIGGGGAAWDTQYF.

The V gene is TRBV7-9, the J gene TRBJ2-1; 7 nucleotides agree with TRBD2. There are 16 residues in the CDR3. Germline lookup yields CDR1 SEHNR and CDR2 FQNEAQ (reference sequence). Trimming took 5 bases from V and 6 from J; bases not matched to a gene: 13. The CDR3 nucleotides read TGTGCCAGCAGCCACCCTAAGGGGCTAGCGGTCAATGAGCAGTTCTTC. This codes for CASSHPKGLAVNEQFF.

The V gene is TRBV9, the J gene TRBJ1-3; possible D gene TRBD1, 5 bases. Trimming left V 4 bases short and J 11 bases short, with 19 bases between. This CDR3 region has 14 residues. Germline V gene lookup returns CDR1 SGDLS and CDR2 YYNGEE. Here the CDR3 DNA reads TGTGCCAGCAGCCCGGGGGAATTGGGGAACGCCATATATTTT. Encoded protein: CASSPGELGNAIYF.

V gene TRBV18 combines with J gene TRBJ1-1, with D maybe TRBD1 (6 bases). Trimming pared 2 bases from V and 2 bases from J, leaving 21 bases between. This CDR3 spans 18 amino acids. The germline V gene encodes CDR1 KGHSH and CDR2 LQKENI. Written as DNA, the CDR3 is TGTGCCAGCTCACCAACAGGGTTCGCGAGCGTAGAAAACACTGAAGCTTTCTTT. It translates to CASSPTGFASVENTEAFF.

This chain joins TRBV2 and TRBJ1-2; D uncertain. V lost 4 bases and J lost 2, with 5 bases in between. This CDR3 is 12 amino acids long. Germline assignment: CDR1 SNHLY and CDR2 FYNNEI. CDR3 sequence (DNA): TGTGCCAGCAGTGTCCGAAACTATGGCTACACCTTC. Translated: CASSVRNYGYTF.

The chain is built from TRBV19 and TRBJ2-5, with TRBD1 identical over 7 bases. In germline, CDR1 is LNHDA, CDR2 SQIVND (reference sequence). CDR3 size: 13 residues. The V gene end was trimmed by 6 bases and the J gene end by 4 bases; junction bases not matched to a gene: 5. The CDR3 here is CASRRTGVETQYF. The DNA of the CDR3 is TGTGCCAGTAGACGAACAGGGGTAGAGACCCAGTACTTC.

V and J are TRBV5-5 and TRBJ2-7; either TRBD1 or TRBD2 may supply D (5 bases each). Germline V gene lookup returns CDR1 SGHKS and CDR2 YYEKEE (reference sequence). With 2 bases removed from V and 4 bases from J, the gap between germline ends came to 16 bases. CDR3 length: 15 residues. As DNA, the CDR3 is TGTGCCAGCAGCTTTGGGCTCAGGGAGATATACGAGCAGTACTTC. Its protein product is CASSFGLREIYEQYF.

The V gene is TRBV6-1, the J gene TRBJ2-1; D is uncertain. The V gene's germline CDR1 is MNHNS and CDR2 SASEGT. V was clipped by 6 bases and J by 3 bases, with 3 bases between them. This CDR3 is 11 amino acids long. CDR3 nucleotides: TGTGCCAGCAGCCGCTACAATGAGCAGTTCTTC. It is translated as CASSRYNEQFF.

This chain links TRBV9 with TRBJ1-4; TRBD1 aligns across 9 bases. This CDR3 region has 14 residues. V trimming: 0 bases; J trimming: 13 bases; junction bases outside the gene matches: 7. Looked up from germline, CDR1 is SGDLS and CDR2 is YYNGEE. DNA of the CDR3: TGTGCCAGCAGCGTAGGACTGACAGGGGGAAGACTGTTTTTT. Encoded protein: CASSVGLTGGRLFF. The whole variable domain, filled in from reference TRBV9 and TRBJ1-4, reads DSGVTQTPKHLITATGQRVTLRCSPRSGDLSVYWYQQSLDQGLQFLIQYYNGEERAKGNILERFSAQQFPDLHSELNLSSLELGDSALYFCASSVGLTGGRLFFGSGTQLSVL.

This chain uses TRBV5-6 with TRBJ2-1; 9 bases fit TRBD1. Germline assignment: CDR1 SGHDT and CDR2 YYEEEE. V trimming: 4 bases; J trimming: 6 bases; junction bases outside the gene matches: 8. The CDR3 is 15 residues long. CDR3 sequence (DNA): TGTGCCAGCAGCCCTTGGACAGGGGTAAGCAATGAGCAGTTCTTC. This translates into CASSPWTGVSNEQFF.

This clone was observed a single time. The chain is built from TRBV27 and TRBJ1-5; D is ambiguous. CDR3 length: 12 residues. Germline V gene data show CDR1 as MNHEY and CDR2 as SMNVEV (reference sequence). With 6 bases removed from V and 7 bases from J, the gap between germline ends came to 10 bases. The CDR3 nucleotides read TGTGCCAGCAGAAATGAAGGGCAGCCCCAGCATTTT. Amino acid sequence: CASRNEGQPQHF.

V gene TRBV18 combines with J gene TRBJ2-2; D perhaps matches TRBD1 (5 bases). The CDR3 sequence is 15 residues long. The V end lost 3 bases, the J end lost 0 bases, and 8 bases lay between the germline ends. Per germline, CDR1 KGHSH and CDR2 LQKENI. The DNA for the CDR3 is TGTGCCAGCTCACCGGGGCAGGCGAACACCGGGGAGCTGTTTTTT. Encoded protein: CASSPGQANTGELFF.

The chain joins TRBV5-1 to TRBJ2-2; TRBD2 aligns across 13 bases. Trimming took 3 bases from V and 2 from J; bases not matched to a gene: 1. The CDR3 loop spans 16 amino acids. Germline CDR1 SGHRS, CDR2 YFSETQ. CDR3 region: CASSWTSGGNTGELFF. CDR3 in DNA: TGCGCCAGCAGCTGGACTAGCGGGGGTAACACCGGGGAGCTGTTTTTT.

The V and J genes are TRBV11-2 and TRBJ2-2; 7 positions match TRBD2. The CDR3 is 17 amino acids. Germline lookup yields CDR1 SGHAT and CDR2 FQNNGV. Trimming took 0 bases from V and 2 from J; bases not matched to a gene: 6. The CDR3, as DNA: TGTGCCAGCAGCTTAGAGGTGTCTAGCGGAAACACCGGGGAGCTGTTTTTT. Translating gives CASSLEVSSGNTGELFF.

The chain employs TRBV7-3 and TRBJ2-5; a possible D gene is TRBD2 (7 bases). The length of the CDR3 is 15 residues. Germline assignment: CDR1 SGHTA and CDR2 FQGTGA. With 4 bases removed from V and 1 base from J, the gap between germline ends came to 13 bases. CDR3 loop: CASSYDRGAQETQYF. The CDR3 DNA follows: TGTGCCAGCAGCTATGACCGGGGGGCCCAAGAGACCCAGTACTTC.